What follows is one TCR beta chain and its context. Its specificity is not known. This entry belongs to a study of cytomegalovirus exposure and HLA in healthy donors. General observations from the study: In vitro work confirmed that three CMV-associated chains recognize CMV antigens. The authors enumerated roughly 180 TCR beta chains as linked to cytomegalovirus. Per published reports, the classifier diagnosed cytomegalovirus status with high specificity and sensitivity.

Repertoires were generated with immunoSEQ multiplex PCR, while TCRdb's copy carries only in-frame clones and drops some. The sample lists fewer than 300,000 clones; roughly 90% were seen once. The sequenced sample consisted of PBMCs. The TCR comes from a woman younger than 35 in good health and CMV-seronegative.

The CDR3 loop is CASSFSRLAGDRVRSEQFF. The CDR3 DNA reads TGCGCCAGCAGCTTTAGTCGGCTAGCGGGAGATAGAGTCCGTTCGGAGCAGTTCTTC. The J gene is TRBJ2-1, the V gene TRBV5-1; TRBD2 matches 10 bases. With V trimmed by 2 bases and J by 10 bases, 21 bases remained unmatched. Per germline, CDR1 SGHRS and CDR2 YFSETQ. The CDR3 totals 19 residues.